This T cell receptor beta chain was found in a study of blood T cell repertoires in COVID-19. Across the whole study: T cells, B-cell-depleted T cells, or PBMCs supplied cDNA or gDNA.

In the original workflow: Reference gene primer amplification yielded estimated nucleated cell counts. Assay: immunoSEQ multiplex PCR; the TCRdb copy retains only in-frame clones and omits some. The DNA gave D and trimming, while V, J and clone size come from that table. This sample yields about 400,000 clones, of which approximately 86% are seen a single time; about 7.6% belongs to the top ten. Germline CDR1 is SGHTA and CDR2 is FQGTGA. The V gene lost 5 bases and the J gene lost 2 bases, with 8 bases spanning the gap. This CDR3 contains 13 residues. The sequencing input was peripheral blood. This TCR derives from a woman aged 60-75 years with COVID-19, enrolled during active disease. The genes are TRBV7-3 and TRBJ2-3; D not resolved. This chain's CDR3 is CASSPVFTDTQYF. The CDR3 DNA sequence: TGTGCCAGCAGCCCGGTGTTCACAGATACGCAGTATTTT.